The next 14 T cell receptor beta chains were all read from a single sample in a study of tissue T cells after allogeneic stem cell transplantation. The time point is: mouse harvest day 14 after allogeneic transplant. Each mouse received 10^7 T-cell-depleted marrow cells plus 10^6 splenic CD5+ T cells by tail vein. The data were produced by immunoSEQ multiplex PCR, yet TCRdb's version contains in-frame clones alone and is incomplete. Among about 3,200 clones listed, around 46% were seen once. The sequencing input was gut tissue. Every receptor here comes from a female BALB/c mouse given C57BL/6 T cells with graft-versus-host disease after an allogeneic hematopoietic cell transplant.

Worth noting for this clone: Genes here carry mouse names. The read falls 1 residue short of the CDR3 end, and the missing part is taken from the germline J gene. The chain links TRBV17 to TRBJ1-1; a possible D gene is TRBD1 (5 bases). Germline assignment: CDR1 MNHDT and CDR2 YYDKIL. V lost 5 bases and J 7 bases, leaving 5 bases between the germline ends. CDR3 length: 10 amino acids. The part of the CDR3 DNA that was read is TGTGCTAGCAGTGACAGAGAAGTCTTC. This sequence encodes CASSDREVF. The entire CDR3 reads CASSDREVFF. Full variable domain (rest looked up from reference TRBV17 and TRBJ1-1): DTTVKQNPRYKLARVGKPVNLICSQTMNHDTMYWYQKKPNQAPKLLLFYYDKILNREADTFEKFQSSRPNNSFCSLYIGSAGLEYSAMYLCASSDREVFFGKGTRLTVV.

Concerning this clone: Gene names are the mouse ones. The read halts 1 residue ahead of the CDR3 end, with the missing end drawn from the germline J gene. V usage is TRBV23 and J usage is TRBJ1-2. The CDR3 spans 12 residues. The germline gives CDR1 KGHTA, CDR2 FQNQQP. The CDR3 bases that were read are TGCTCCAGCAGTCATGGGAACTCCGACTACACC. This encodes CSSSHGNSDYT. The entire CDR3 protein reads CSSSHGNSDYTF.

Note on this clone: The gene names given are mouse names. Coverage ceases 1 residue before the CDR3 finishes, and the germline J gene fills in the end. V usage is TRBV26 and J usage is TRBJ1-4; the D is unclear. Trimming took off 4 bases at V and 0 bases at J, with 6 bases between the two ends. The CDR3 is made up of 14 amino acids. Per germline, CDR1 KGHPV and CDR2 FQNQEV (reference sequence). Here the CDR3 reads CASSQSISNERLFF. The sequenced part of the CDR3 DNA is TGTGCCAGCAGTCAGAGTATTTCCAACGAAAGATTATTT.

This clone ranks as medium-sized. Any gene name here is a mouse gene name. The covered CDR3 bases are TGTGCCAGCAGCTGGGGACTGGGGGGGCTTGAACAGTAC. Its translation: CASSWGLGGLEQY. The CDR3 as a whole reads CASSWGLGGLEQYF. This chain connects TRBV4 to TRBJ2-7; 14 bases agree with TRBD2. The read terminates 1 residue ahead of where the CDR3 ends, so the germline J gene completes it. Per germline, CDR1 LGHDT and CDR2 YNNKQL (reference sequence). The CDR3 loop spans 14 amino acids. V trimming: 4 bases; J trimming: 6 bases; junction bases outside the gene matches: 2.

By sample fraction, this clone is medium-sized. Mouse names are used for the genes. The read gets to within 1 residue of the CDR3 end, and the germline J gene fills in the rest. The chain has TRBV26 and TRBJ2-2; TRBD1 might be the D (6 bases). Trimming shortened V by 4 bases and J by 1 base, and 7 bases separated the two germline ends. Germline lookup yields CDR1 KGHPV and CDR2 FQNQEV (reference sequence). The CDR3 consists of 14 residues. CDR3 protein: CASSPDRNTGQLYF. CDR3 bases read: TGTGCCAGCAGTCCGGACAGAAACACCGGGCAGCTCTAC.

This clone occurred a few times. Gene labels here are mouse ones. Read coverage stops 1 residue before the CDR3 terminus; the germline J gene supplies the remainder. The gene calls are TRBV26 and TRBJ2-2; 11 nucleotides line up with TRBD1. CDR3 length: 15 residues. V lost 2 bases to trimming and J lost 4 bases; unmatched junction nucleotides: 0. Germline V gene sequence: CDR1 KGHPV, CDR2 FQNQEV (reference sequence). The CDR3 DNA, read in part, is TGTGCCAGCAGTCTGGGGACAGGGGGCACCGGGCAGCTCTAC. Translation gives CASSLGTGGTGQLY. The complete CDR3 reads CASSLGTGGTGQLYF.

About this clone itself: The gene symbols are mouse symbols. The read stops 1 residue short of the end of the CDR3; the missing end is completed from the germline J gene. This chain links TRBV2 with TRBJ2-4; D is possibly TRBD1 (5 bases). CDR3 size: 14 residues. Trimming removed 1 base from V and 0 bases from J, with 5 bases in between. Germline CDR1 is LGHNA and CDR2 is YSYQKL. The DNA read from the CDR3 is TGTGCCAGCAGCCAAGGACAGAGTCAAAACACCTTGTAC. It encodes CASSQGQSQNTLY. The entire CDR3 protein reads CASSQGQSQNTLYF.

This clone is labeled medium-sized. Gene names and germline refer to mouse. The read halts 1 residue ahead of the CDR3 end, with the missing end drawn from the germline J gene. V gene TRBV26 combines with J gene TRBJ1-3, with 9 bases aligning to TRBD1. J lost 1 base, V lost 8 bases, and 3 bases had no gene match. The CDR3 spans 14 residues. Germline V gene data show CDR1 as KGHPV and CDR2 as FQNQEV (reference sequence). CDR3 loop: CASRDRESGNTLYF. The sequenced CDR3 bases are TGTGCCAGCCGGGACAGGGAATCTGGAAATACGCTCTAT.

Notes on this clone: Gene names are mouse gene names. The covered CDR3 bases are TGTGCCAGCAGTACGGGGGGCACCCAGTAC. Translating gives CASSTGGTQY. The whole CDR3 sequence reads CASSTGGTQYF. The chain links TRBV26 to TRBJ2-5; D is perhaps TRBD2 (6 bases). The CDR3 end lies 1 residue beyond the end of the read and is filled in from the germline J gene. Germline CDR1 KGHPV, CDR2 FQNQEV (reference sequence). The CDR3 sequence is 11 residues long. V gave up 5 bases and J gave up 8 bases, with 8 bases separating them.

About this clone itself: Mouse names are used for the genes. The read halts 1 residue ahead of the CDR3 end, with the missing end drawn from the germline J gene. The chain combines TRBV1 with TRBJ1-3; D is possibly TRBD1 (6 bases). The V and J ends lost 2 bases and 0 bases respectively, with 8 bases between them. This CDR3 is built from 15 residues. The germline V gene has CDR1 NSQYPW and CDR2 LRSPGD (reference sequence). Here the CDR3 reads CTCSAQTGSGNTLYF. The part of the CDR3 DNA that was read is TGCACCTGCAGTGCACAGACAGGTTCTGGAAATACGCTCTAT.

This clone showed up just a few times. Mouse names are used for the genes. The CDR3 extends 1 residue past the end of the read, so its final part is completed from the germline J gene. J is TRBJ2-7 and V is TRBV15; 7 nucleotides match TRBD2. V shed 2 bases and J 4 bases; nucleotides not matched to a gene: 2. Germline V lookup: CDR1 SGHND, CDR2 FRSKSL. The CDR3 runs to 13 residues. This CDR3 is CASSLPGGYEQYF. The covered CDR3 bases are TGTGCCAGCAGTTTACCGGGGGGGTATGAACAGTAC.

This clone was recorded a few times. These gene names are mouse names. The CDR3 end is not reached by the read, which stops 1 residue before it; the germline J gene fills it in. The chain links TRBV14 to TRBJ1-3; D gene unclear. CDR1 SGHDT and CDR2 FRDEAV come from the germline V gene. This CDR3 has 14 residues. V lost 0 bases, J lost 0 bases, and 4 bases lay in between. CDR3 amino acids: CASSFSPSGNTLYF. CDR3 DNA (partial): TGTGCCAGCAGTTTCTCCCCTTCTGGAAATACGCTCTAT.

Points on this clone: Mouse gene names and germline throughout. The read is 1 residue too short to cover the CDR3 end, so that end is filled in from the germline J gene. The chain links TRBV12-1 to TRBJ2-1, with 8 bases fitting TRBD2. The germline gives CDR1 SGHSN, CDR2 HYEKVE. The CDR3 consists of 17 residues. V dropped 2 bases and J dropped 0; count of bases not matched to a gene: 8. CDR3 DNA, as far as it was read: TGTGCCAGCTCTCCCCGCCTGGGGGGCCATAACTATGCTGAGCAGTTC. Residues: CASSPRLGGHNYAEQF. The whole CDR3 region reads CASSPRLGGHNYAEQFF.

Note on this clone: The listed genes are named as in mouse. The read is 1 residue too short to cover the CDR3 end, so that end is filled in from the germline J gene. The genes are TRBV23 and TRBJ2-2; the D call TRBD1 from the table was never checked on the DNA. The germline CDR1 and CDR2 sequences are KGHTA and FQNQQP. The CDR3 consists of 15 residues. The CDR3 loop is CSSTRDRPNTGQLYF. CDR3 bases read: TGCTCCAGCACCCGGGACAGACCAAACACCGGGCAGCTCTAC.